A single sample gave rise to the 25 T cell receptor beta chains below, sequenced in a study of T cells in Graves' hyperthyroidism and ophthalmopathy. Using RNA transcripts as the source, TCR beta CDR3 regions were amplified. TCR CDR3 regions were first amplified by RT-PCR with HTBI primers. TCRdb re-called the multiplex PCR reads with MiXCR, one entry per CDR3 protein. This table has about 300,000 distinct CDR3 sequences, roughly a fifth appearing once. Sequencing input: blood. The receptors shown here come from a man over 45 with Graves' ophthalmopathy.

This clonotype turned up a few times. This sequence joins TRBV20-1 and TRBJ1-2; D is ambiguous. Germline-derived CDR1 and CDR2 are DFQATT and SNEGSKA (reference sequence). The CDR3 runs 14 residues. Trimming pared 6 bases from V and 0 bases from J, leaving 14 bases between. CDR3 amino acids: CSAPRSTANYGYTF. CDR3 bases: TGCAGTGCCCCCCGGAGTACAGCTAACTATGGCTACACCTTC.

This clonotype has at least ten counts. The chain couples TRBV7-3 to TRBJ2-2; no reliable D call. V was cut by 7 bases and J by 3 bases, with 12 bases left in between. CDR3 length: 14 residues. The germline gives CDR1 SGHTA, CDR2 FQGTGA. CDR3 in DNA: TGTGCCAGCAAGGTTACAGCCTACACCGGGGAGCTGTTTTTT. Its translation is CASKVTAYTGELFF.

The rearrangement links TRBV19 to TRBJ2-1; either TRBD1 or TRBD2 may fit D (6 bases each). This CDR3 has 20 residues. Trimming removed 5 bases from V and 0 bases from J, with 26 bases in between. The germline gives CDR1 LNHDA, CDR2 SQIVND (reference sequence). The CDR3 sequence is CASSLRGQEGGRRSYNEQFF. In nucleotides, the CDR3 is TGTGCCAGTAGTCTTAGAGGGCAAGAAGGGGGGAGGCGCTCCTACAATGAGCAGTTCTTC.

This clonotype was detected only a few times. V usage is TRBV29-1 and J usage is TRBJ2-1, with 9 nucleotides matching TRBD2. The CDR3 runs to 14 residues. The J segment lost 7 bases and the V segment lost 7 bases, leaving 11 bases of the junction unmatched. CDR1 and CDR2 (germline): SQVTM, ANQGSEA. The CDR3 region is CSARDSGSVNEQFF. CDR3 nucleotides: TGCAGCGCCCGGGATAGCGGGAGTGTAAATGAGCAGTTCTTC.

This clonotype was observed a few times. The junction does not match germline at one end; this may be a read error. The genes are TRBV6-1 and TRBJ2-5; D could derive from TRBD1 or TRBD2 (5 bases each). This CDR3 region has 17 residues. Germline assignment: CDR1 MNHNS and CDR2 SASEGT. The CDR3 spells CASSEALVGTNQETQYF. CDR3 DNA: TGTGCCAGCAGCGAAGCACTGGTAGGGACCAACCAAGAGACCCAGTACTTC.

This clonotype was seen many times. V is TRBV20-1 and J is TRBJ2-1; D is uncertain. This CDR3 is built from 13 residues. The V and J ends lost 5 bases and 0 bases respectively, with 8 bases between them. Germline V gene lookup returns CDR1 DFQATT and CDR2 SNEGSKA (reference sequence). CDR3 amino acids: CSAYGASYNEQFF. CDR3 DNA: TGCAGTGCTTATGGCGCCTCCTACAATGAGCAGTTCTTC.

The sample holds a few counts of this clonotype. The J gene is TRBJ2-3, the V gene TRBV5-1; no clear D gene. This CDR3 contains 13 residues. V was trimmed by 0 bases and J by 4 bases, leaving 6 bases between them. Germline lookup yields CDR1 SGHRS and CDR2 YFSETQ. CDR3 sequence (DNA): TGCGCCAGCAGCTTGGTTCTCTCAGATACGCAGTATTTT. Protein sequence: CASSLVLSDTQYF.

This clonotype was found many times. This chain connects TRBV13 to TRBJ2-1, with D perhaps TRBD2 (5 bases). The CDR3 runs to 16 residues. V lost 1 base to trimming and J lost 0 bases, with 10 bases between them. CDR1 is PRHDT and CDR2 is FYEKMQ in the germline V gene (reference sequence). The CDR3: CASSLVSSHSYNEQFF. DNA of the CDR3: TGTGCCAGCAGCTTAGTGTCTAGCCACTCCTACAATGAGCAGTTCTTC.

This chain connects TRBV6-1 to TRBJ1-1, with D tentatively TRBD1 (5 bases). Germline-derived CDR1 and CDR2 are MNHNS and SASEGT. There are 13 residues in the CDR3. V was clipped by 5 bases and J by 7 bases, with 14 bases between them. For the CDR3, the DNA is TGTGCCAGCAGTACCTCCTGGGGGGGTGAAGCTTTCTTT. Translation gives CASSTSWGGEAFF.

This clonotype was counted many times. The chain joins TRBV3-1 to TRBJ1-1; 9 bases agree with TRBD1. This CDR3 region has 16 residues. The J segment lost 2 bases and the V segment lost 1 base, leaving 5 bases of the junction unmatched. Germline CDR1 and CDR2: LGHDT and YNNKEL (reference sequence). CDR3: CASSQGGTGFNTEAFF. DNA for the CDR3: TGTGCCAGCAGCCAAGGTGGGACAGGGTTCAACACTGAAGCTTTCTTT.

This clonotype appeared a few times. The CDR3 protein is CASSQDRGTSGRVREQYF. The CDR3 DNA reads TGTGCCAGCAGCCAAGATCGCGGGACTAGCGGGAGGGTCCGGGAGCAGTACTTC. V usage is TRBV3-1 and J usage is TRBJ2-7; 16 bases are shared with TRBD2. The germline gives CDR1 LGHDT, CDR2 YNNKEL (reference sequence). The CDR3 totals 18 residues. V gave up 0 bases and J gave up 7 bases; unmatched junction bases: 9.

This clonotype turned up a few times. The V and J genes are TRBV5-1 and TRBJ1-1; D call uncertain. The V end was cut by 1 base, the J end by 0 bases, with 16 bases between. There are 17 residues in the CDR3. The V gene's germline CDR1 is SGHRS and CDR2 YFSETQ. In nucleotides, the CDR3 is TGCGCCAGCAGCTTGCGGGCGGGCGGAATCATGAACACTGAAGCTTTCTTT. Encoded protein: CASSLRAGGIMNTEAFF.

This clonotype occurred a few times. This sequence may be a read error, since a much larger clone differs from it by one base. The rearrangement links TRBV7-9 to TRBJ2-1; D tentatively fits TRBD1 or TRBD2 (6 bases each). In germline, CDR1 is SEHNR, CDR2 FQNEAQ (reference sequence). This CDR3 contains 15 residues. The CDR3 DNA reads TGTGCCAACAGCCCAAGGGGGGACTCCTACAATGAGCAGTTCTTC. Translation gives CANSPRGDSYNEQFF.

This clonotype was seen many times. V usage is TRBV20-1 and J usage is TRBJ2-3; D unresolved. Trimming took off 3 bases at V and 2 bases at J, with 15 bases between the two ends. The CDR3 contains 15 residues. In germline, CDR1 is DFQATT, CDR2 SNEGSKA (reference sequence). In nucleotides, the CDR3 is TGCAGTGCTAGTCGGCAGGTCCGTAACACAGATACGCAGTATTTT. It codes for CSASRQVRNTDTQYF.

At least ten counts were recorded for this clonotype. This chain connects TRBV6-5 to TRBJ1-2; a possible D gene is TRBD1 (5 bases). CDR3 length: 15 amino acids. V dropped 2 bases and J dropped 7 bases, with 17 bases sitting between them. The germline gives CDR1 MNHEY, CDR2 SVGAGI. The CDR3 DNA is TGTGCCAGCAGTTACAGGGCAGGGTTGGGTGTTGGCTACACCTTC. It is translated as CASSYRAGLGVGYTF.

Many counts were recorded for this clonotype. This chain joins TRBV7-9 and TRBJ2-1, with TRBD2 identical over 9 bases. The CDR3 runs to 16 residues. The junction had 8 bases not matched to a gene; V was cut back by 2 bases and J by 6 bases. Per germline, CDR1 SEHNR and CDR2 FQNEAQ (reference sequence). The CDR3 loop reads CASSLIERLAVNEQFF. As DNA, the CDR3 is TGTGCCAGCAGCTTAATCGAGAGACTAGCGGTCAATGAGCAGTTCTTC.

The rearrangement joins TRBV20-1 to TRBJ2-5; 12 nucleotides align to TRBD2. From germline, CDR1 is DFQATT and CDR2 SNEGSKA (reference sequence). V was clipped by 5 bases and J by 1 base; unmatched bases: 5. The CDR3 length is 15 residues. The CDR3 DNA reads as TGCAGTGCTCCCGGGACTAGCGGGTTCCAAGAGACCCAGTACTTC. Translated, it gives CSAPGTSGFQETQYF.

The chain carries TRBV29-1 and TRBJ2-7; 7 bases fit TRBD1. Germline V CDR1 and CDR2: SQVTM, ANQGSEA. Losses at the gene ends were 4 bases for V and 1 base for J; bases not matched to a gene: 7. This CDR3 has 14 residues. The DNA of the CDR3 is TGCAGCGTTGTTCAGGGACAGTCATCCTACGAGCAGTACTTC. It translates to CSVVQGQSSYEQYF.

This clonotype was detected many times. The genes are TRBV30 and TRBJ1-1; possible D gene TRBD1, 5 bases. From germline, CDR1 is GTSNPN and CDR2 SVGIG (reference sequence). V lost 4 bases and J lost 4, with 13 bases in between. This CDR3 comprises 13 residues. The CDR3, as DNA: TGTGCCTGGAAGTACGGAGACAGCACTGAAGCTTTCTTT. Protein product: CAWKYGDSTEAFF.

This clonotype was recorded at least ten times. The CDR3 here is CAWNPPTSEAYEQYF. In DNA form, the CDR3 reads TGTGCCTGGAACCCCCCGACTAGCGAGGCCTACGAGCAGTACTTC. The rearrangement uses TRBV30 and TRBJ2-7, with 8 nucleotides matching TRBD2. Germline CDR1 and CDR2: GTSNPN and SVGIG (reference sequence). The CDR3 is 15 residues long. J was trimmed by 2 bases and V by 4 bases; bases with no gene match: 10.

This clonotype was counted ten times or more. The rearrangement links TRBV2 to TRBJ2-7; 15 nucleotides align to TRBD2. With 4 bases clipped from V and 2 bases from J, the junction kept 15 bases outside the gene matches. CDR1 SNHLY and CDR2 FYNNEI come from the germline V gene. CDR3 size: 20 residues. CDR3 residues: CASSVGGNTGLAGGAYEQYF. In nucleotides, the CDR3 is TGTGCCAGCAGTGTAGGGGGAAACACGGGACTAGCGGGAGGTGCCTACGAGCAGTACTTC.

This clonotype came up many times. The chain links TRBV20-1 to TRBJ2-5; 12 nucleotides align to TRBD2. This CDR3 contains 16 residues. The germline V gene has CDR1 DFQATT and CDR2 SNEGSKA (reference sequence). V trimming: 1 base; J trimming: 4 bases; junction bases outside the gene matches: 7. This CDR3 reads CSARGVGLAGIETQYF. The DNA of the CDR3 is TGCAGTGCTAGAGGGGTCGGACTAGCGGGAATAGAGACCCAGTACTTC.

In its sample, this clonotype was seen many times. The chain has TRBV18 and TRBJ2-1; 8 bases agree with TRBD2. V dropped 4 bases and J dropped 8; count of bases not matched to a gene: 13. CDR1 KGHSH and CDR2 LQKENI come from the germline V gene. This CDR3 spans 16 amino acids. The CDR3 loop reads CASSRTGLGSIYEQFF. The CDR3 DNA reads TGTGCCAGCTCACGCACGGGACTAGGCTCCATCTATGAGCAGTTCTTC.

CDR3: CSAHPTGGPSSADTQYF. CDR3 sequence (DNA): TGCAGTGCTCATCCCACGGGAGGGCCCTCCTCCGCAGATACGCAGTATTTT. The V call is TRBV20-1, the J call TRBJ2-3; the match to TRBD2 covers 8 bases. The length of the CDR3 is 17 residues. Trimming at V came to 5 bases and at J to 4 bases, leaving 17 bases not matched to a gene. The V gene's germline CDR1 is DFQATT and CDR2 SNEGSKA (reference sequence).

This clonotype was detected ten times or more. The CDR3 spells CASTSGQYQPQHF. The CDR3 DNA follows: TGTGCCAGCACCTCAGGACAGTATCAGCCCCAGCATTTT. The chain recombines TRBV28 with TRBJ1-5, with a weak D call TRBD1 (6 bases). The CDR3 covers 13 residues. Germline CDR1 is MDHEN and CDR2 is SYDVKM. Trimming pared 7 bases from V and 5 bases from J, leaving 12 bases between.